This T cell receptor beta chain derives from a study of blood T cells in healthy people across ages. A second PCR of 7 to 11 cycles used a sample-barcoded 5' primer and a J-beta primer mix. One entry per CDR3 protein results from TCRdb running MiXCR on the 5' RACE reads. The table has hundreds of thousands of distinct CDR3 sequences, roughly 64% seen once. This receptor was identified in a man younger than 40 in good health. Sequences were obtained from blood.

CDR3 nucleotides: TGCAGTGCTAGTACCCCGGCAAGGGATGAGCAGTTCTTC. It codes for CSASTPARDEQFF. The rearrangement uses TRBV20-1 and TRBJ2-1; no definite D call. The germline CDR1 and CDR2 sequences are DFQATT and SNEGSKA (reference sequence). The CDR3 is made up of 13 amino acids. The germline V and J ends were trimmed by 3 bases and 8 bases, with 14 bases remaining between them.